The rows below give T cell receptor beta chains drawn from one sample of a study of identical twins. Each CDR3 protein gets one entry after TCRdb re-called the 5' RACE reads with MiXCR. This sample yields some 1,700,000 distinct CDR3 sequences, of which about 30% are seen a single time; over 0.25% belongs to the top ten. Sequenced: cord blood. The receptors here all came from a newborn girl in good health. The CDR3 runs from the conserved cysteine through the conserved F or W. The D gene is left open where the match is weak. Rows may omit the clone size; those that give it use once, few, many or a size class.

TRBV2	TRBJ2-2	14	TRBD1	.	CASIETGGTGELFF	TGTGCCAGCATAGAGACAGGGGGAACCGGGGAGCTGTTTTTT
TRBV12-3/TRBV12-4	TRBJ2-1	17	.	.	CASSPIRGRRVPNEQFF	TGTGCCAGCAGTCCTATAAGGGGACGCCGGGTTCCCAATGAGCAGTTCTTC
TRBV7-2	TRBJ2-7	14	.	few	CASSLRTAPYEQYF	TGTGCCAGCAGCCTACGGACGGCACCCTACGAGCAGTACTTC
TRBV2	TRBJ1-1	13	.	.	CASRPDRSTEAFF	TGTGCCAGCAGACCCGACAGGAGCACTGAAGCTTTCTTT
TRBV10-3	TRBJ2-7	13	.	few	CAIRLGAAYEQYF	TGTGCCATCAGGCTGGGGGCCGCCTACGAGCAGTACTTC
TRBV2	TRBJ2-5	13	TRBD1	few	CASRGQEKETQYF	TGTGCCAGCAGGGGACAGGAAAAAGAGACCCAGTACTTC
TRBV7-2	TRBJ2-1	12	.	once	CAGSPSNNEQFF	TGTGCCGGCAGCCCTAGTAACAATGAGCAGTTCTTC
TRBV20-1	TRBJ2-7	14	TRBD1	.	CSAEGRDSSYEQYF	TGCAGTGCAGAAGGCCGGGACAGCTCCTACGAGCAGTACTTC
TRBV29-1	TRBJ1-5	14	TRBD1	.	CSTRQGDSNQPQHF	TGCAGCACTAGACAGGGGGATAGCAATCAGCCCCAGCATTTT
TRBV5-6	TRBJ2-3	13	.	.	CASSVTAGNTQYF	TGTGCCAGCAGCGTAACGGCGGGGAATACGCAGTATTTT
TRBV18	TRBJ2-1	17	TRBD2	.	CASSPLRTSGAAYEQFF	TGTGCCAGCTCACCCCTAAGGACTAGCGGGGCGGCGTATGAGCAGTTCTTC
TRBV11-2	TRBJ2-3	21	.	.	CASSLGPQPGTYSTRTDTQYF	TGTGCCAGCAGCTTAGGACCCCAACCCGGGACATACTCTACTCGCACAGATACGCAGTATTTT
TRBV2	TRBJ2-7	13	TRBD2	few	CASKRRGVHEQYF	TGTGCCAGCAAGCGGCGGGGGGTCCACGAGCAGTACTTC
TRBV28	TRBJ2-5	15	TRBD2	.	CASSGSGREGETQYF	TGTGCCAGCAGTGGATCAGGGAGGGAAGGAGAGACCCAGTACTTC
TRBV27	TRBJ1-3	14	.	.	CASSPLDSGNTIYF	TGTGCCAGCAGTCCACTGGACTCTGGAAACACCATATATTTT
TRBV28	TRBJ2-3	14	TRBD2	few	CASCVAGSTDTQYF	TGTGCCAGTTGCGTAGCGGGGAGCACAGATACGCAGTATTTT
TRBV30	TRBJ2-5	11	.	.	CAWSGQETQYF	TGTGCCTGGAGTGGTCAAGAGACCCAGTACTTC